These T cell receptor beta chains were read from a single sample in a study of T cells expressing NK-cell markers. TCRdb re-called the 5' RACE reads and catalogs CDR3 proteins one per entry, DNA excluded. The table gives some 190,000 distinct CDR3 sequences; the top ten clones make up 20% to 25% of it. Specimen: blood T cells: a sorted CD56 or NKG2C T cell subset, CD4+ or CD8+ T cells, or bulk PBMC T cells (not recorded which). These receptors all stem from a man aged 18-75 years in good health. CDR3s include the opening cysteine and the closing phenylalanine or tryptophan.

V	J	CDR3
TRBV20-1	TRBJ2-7	CSARDSGSWGFYEQYF
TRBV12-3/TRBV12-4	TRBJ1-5	CASSLGREAQPQHF
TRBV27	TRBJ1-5	CASSPWSGGNQPQHF
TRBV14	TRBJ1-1	CASSQGFSGKNTEAFF
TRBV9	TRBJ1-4	CASSVVGRSNEKLFF
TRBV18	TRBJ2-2	CASSPDRPRDTGELFF
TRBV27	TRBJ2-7	CASSSSPDTLYEQYF
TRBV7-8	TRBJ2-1	CASSPRAGGSYNEQFF
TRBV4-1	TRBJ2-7	CASSQESYGRQYEQYF
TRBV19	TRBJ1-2	CASSIASHEDGYTF
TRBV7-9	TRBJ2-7	CASTAGTGVYEQYF
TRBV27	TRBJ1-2	CASSPGGGYYGYTF
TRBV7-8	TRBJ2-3	CASSQWRDTQYF
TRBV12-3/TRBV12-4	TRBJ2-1	CASSFPITSSYNEQFF
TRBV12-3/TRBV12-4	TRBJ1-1	CASSLTRLEAFF
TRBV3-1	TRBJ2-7	CASSQGDRVSEQYF
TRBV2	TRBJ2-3	CASSDTGTGSTDTQYF
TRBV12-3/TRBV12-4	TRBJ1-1	CASGPWGAEAFF
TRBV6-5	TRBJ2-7	CASSYSRALTYEQYF
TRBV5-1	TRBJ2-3	CASSLIMGDTQYF
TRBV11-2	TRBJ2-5	CASLPGTGRRQETQYF
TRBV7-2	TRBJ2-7	CASSWGLAGTYEQYF
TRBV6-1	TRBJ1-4	CASSGVGGDEKLFF
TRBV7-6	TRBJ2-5	CASSPPLGETQYF
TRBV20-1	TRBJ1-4	CSARAVNLATNEKLFF
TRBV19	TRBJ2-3	CASSSRGADSDTQYF
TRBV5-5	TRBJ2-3	CASSLGTAGVTADTQYF
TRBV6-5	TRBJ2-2	CASSYSSGGVTGELFF
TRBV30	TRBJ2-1	CAWTLTLTDNEQFF
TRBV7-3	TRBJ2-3	CASSLALAGPTDTQYF
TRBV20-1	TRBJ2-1	CSARDVPTYNEQFF
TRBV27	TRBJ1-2	CASSSYPGDLSQYGYTF
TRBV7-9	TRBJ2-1	CASSLVPLARSNEQFF
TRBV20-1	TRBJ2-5	CSARIGETQETQYF
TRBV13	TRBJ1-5	CASSSRQGAQPQHF
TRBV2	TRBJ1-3	CASSTAEGAPGNTIYF
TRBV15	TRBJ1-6	CATSRDTGENSPLHF
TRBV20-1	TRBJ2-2	CSARWTGVATGELFF
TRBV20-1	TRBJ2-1	CSARSRVASRNEQFF
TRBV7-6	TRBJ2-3	CASSLEGTSSTDTQYF